This T cell receptor beta chain was captured in a study of human T cells and chemical hapten exposure. TCRdb called the RACE reads again in MiXCR, with one record for every CDR3 protein. The table has around 95,000 distinct CDR3 sequences, 11% seen once. Sample time point: pre-sensitization, week 0. Treatment defined: therapeutic diphenylcyclopropenone sensitization with weekly scalp DPC. CDR1 is SGHRS and CDR2 is YFSETQ in the germline V gene. Losses at the gene ends were 4 bases for V and 5 bases for J; bases not matched to a gene: 14. The CDR3 spans 17 residues. The receptor was derived from a woman aged 55-70 years with alopecia areata. Some clones in this sample may be carry-over from other donors' samples. J is TRBJ2-5 and V is TRBV5-1, with 10 nucleotides matching TRBD2. The sample here was whole blood, taken in connection with sensitization to the hapten diphenylcyclopropenone (DPC). In nucleotides, the CDR3 is TGCGCCAGCAGCCTAATGGCCGGAGTAGCGGGGGGTGAGACCCAGTACTTC. Protein: CASSLMAGVAGGETQYF.